The present TCR beta chain was sequenced within a study of T cells in Graves' hyperthyroidism and ophthalmopathy. Across the whole study: At the time of initial diagnosis and before any treatment, peripheral blood was collected. Study observations and caveats: Blood samples included most of the expanded thyroid clonotypes exceeding 0.001.

Researchers took RNA transcripts and amplified the TCR beta CDR3 regions from them. HTBI primers drove first-round RT-PCR of the TCR CDR3. In TCRdb, the multiplex PCR reads were re-called with MiXCR into one record per CDR3 protein. The sample records 200,000 to 300,000 distinct CDR3 sequences, roughly 22% being singletons. V lost 2 bases, J lost 6 bases, and 8 bases lay in between. Per the germline V gene, CDR1 is LGHNT and CDR2 is FRNRAP. This CDR3 spans 14 amino acids. Exclusion followed for patients with uncontrolled infection, other autoimmune disease, pregnancy or lactation. A remark on this clonotype: Its target is not known.

The chain uses TRBV12-5 and TRBJ1-6; D is undetermined. The specimen was blood. The sequence came from a woman aged 40 to 50 with Graves' ophthalmopathy. The CDR3 sequence is CASGLSTGNSPLHF. The CDR3, as DNA: TGTGCTAGTGGTTTGTCGACGGGTAATTCACCCCTCCACTTT.